This TCR beta chain was sequenced during a study of blood T cells in healthy people across ages. A second PCR of roughly 7 to 11 cycles used a sample-barcoded 5' primer and a J-beta primer mix. TCRdb re-called the 5' RACE reads through MiXCR, storing one row per CDR3 protein. The data hold around 1,900,000 distinct CDR3 sequences, with roughly 43% observed a single time. Whole-study findings and limits: Per million T cells, TCR beta diversity dropped about linearly as age rose. Greater diversity and more naive CD4+ cells were seen in long-lived donors than in aged donors.

In the case of this clonotype: Its antigen is unknown.

Looked up from germline, CDR1 is SQVTM and CDR2 is ANQGSEA. Trimming pared 6 bases from V and 9 bases from J, leaving 15 bases between. The CDR3 spans 12 residues. The chain employs TRBV29-1 and TRBJ2-1; no firm D call. The receptor comes from a human donor in good health. Sequenced material: blood. For the CDR3, the DNA is TGCAGCGTCCTAGGTCCCTTGGGTGAGCAGTTCTTC. Translation gives CSVLGPLGEQFF.